The table lists the clone carrying this T cell receptor (beta chain) with a count of one. Germline loops: CDR1 MNHEY, CDR2 SMNVEV (reference sequence). This CDR3 has 13 amino acids. Trimming left V 1 base short and J 6 bases short, with 9 bases between. The data were obtained in a study of technical replicates of blood from a handful of donors. Only in-frame clones appear in the TCRdb table, and some are missing; sequencing was by immunoSEQ multiplex PCR. The table lists tens of thousands of clones, around nine tenths of them singletons. Sequencing was done on a sample of PBMCs. The receptor's source is a human donor in good health. Some clones in this sample may be carry-over from other donors' samples. The gene calls are TRBV27 and TRBJ1-1; D is possibly TRBD1 (5 bases). The CDR3 loop is CASSLLGPSEAFF. The CDR3 nucleotides read TGTGCCAGCAGTTTATTGGGGCCGTCTGAAGCTTTCTTT.